The 10 T cell receptor beta chains presented below share a single source sample, sequenced in a study of regulatory T cells in long-lasting Graves disease. As to time point: newly diagnosed GD, antithyroid drugs for less than 3 months. The TCR library used RNA extracted from PBMCs. To make TCR beta libraries, researchers used iRepertoire HTBI primers and Arm-PCR of CDR3 regions. TCRdb itself ran the multiplex PCR reads through MiXCR, one entry per CDR3 protein. The sample lists approximately 400,000 distinct CDR3 sequences, approximately 16% occurring once. This sample also belongs to another study, concerning T cells in Graves' hyperthyroidism and ophthalmopathy.

The starting material was peripheral blood mononuclear cells (PBMCs), obtained at new diagnosis, from a patient treated with antithyroid drugs. These receptors came from a woman aged 35 to 49 with Graves disease.

This clonotype was seen ten or more times. CDR3 in DNA: TGTGCCACCAGCAAGAGACGAGGTGACCAAACCTACGAGCAGTACTTC. Encoded protein: CATSKRRGDQTYEQYF. This chain links TRBV15 with TRBJ2-7; D call uncertain. The V end lost 4 bases, the J end lost 2 bases, and 18 bases lay between the germline ends. The germline V gene encodes CDR1 LNHNV and CDR2 YYDKDF (reference sequence). The length of the CDR3 is 16 residues.

On this clonotype: A read error may be the cause here, since a much bigger clone is one base away. The V and J genes are TRBV11-3 and TRBJ2-1, with 8 nucleotides matching TRBD1. This CDR3 is built from 16 residues. CDR1 and CDR2 (germline): SGHNT, YENEEA. The CDR3 sequence is CASSSLGQGTYNKQFF. Here the CDR3 DNA reads TGTGCCAGCAGCTCTTTAGGACAGGGCACCTACAATAAGCAGTTCTTC.

Ten or more counts support this clonotype. The chain uses TRBV20-1 and TRBJ2-5, with 9 bases fitting TRBD2. Germline loops: CDR1 DFQATT, CDR2 SNEGSKA (reference sequence). The CDR3 has 13 amino acids. V was clipped by 4 bases and J by 5 bases; unmatched bases: 5. The CDR3 region has the DNA TGCAGTGCTATAGGGACTAGCTCTGAGACCCAGTACTTC. Translating gives CSAIGTSSETQYF.

This clonotype was recorded many times. V usage is TRBV6-2 or TRBV6-3 and J usage is TRBJ2-3; D unclear. Germline V gene lookup returns CDR1 MNHEY and CDR2 SVGEGT. CDR3 length: 15 amino acids. Trimming removed 2 bases at V and 5 bases at J, with 14 bases between. CDR3 nucleotide sequence: TGTGCCAGCAGTTACGGACGGCCTATCGGAGATACGCAGTATTTT. The encoded protein is CASSYGRPIGDTQYF.

V gene TRBV19 combines with J gene TRBJ2-1; tentative D call: TRBD2 (5 bases). CDR1 is LNHDA, CDR2 SQIVND, per germline (reference sequence). The CDR3 runs to 16 residues. Deletions cut 4 bases from V and 0 bases from J, with 13 bases between. The CDR3 region has the DNA TGTGCCAGTAGTAAGTTAGCGACTATCTCCTACAATGAGCAGTTCTTC. It yields the protein CASSKLATISYNEQFF.

This clonotype was counted only a few times. This sequence is one base from a far larger clone and is likely a read error. This chain connects TRBV6-8 to TRBJ2-2; unclear D gene. This CDR3 spans 14 amino acids. Germline V gene sequence: CDR1 MNHGY, CDR2 SAAAGT. The CDR3 DNA sequence: TGTACCAGCATGGAGCGACAGAACACCGGGGAGCTGTTTTTT. This sequence encodes CTSMERQNTGELFF.

Note on this clonotype: At one end the junction does not follow the germline gene, possibly because of a read error. The V and J genes are TRBV20-1 and TRBJ2-3; 12 nucleotides match TRBD1. Germline CDR1 DFQATT, CDR2 SNEGSKA (reference sequence). CDR3 length: 14 amino acids. CDR3 amino acids: CSVPGQGAVDMQYF. DNA of the CDR3: TGCAGTGTACCGGGACAGGGGGCGGTGGATATGCAGTATTTT.

This clonotype was recorded many times. The chain carries TRBV24-1 and TRBJ2-7; tentatively, D is TRBD1 or TRBD2 (5 bases each). CDR3 size: 16 residues. The germline CDR1 and CDR2 sequences are KGHDR and SFDVKD. V lost 3 bases to trimming and J lost 2 bases, with 16 bases between them. In DNA form, the CDR3 reads TGTGCCACCAGTGATGGGGACGACGCTGTCCCCTACGAGCAGTACTTC. It translates to CATSDGDDAVPYEQYF.

This clonotype was seen many times. The rearrangement joins TRBV11-2 to TRBJ2-7; no firm D call. V was pared by 2 bases and J by 12 bases, with 14 bases between. Germline V gene data show CDR1 as SGHAT and CDR2 as FQNNGV. The CDR3 extends over 12 amino acids. Written as DNA, the CDR3 is TGTGCCAGCAGCTTAAGGTCTAGAGATCGGTACTTC. This gives the protein CASSLRSRDRYF.

In its sample, this clonotype was seen many times. The V and J genes are TRBV7-9 and TRBJ2-2, with D perhaps being TRBD1 or TRBD2 (5 bases each). This CDR3 region has 18 residues. Per germline, CDR1 SEHNR and CDR2 FQNEAQ (reference sequence). V was trimmed by 0 bases and J by 2 bases, leaving 16 bases between them. The CDR3 region has the DNA TGTGCCAGCAGCTTAGCGTGGAGTGGGGACGGTAACACCGGGGAGCTGTTTTTT. This translates into CASSLAWSGDGNTGELFF.